Listed below are T cell receptor beta chains from one sample, sequenced in a study of OX40 agonist ivuxolimab in advanced cancers. The protocol was immunoSEQ multiplex PCR, while the TCRdb copy is restricted to in-frame clones and leaves out a portion. This table holds about 79,000 clones, 84% found once. The sample was CD4+ or CD8+ T cells sorted from blood, taken in a trial of the OX40 agonist ivuxolimab. The source of these receptors is an adult with an advanced solid tumor such as melanoma, head and neck, liver or kidney cancer. The conserved cysteine and the conserved F or W are not part of the CDR3 here. A D gene is named only where the DNA matches it firmly. Some rows have no size entry. The others give once, few or many, or a class for an expanded clone.

size: -; J: TRBJ1-1; D: -; V: TRBV11-2; CDR3: ASSLVPVNTEAF
size: -; J: TRBJ1-5; D: TRBD1; V: TRBV2; CDR3: ASKLQGNQPQH
size: once; J: TRBJ1-2; D: -; V: TRBV30; CDR3: AWSSNYGYT
size: -; J: TRBJ2-3; D: TRBD2; V: TRBV30; CDR3: AQNRASGRRDTQY
size: -; J: TRBJ2-3; D: -; V: TRBV5-8; CDR3: ASSFKDTQY
size: -; J: TRBJ1-1; D: -; V: TRBV19; CDR3: ASSTQKTRMTNTEAF
size: -; J: TRBJ1-4; D: -; V: TRBV27; CDR3: ASSLERNEKLF
size: once; J: TRBJ2-1; D: TRBD2; V: TRBV7-3; CDR3: ATRPSGRSNEQF
size: -; J: TRBJ2-1; D: -; V: TRBV14; CDR3: ASSIRDGPNNEQF
size: -; J: TRBJ1-3; D: TRBD1; V: TRBV6-5; CDR3: ASRTGVGGNTIY
size: -; J: TRBJ2-3; D: -; V: TRBV2; CDR3: ASSRDSDTQY
size: -; J: TRBJ1-3; D: -; V: TRBV28; CDR3: ASSLSGTGNTIY
size: -; J: TRBJ2-7; D: TRBD1; V: TRBV28; CDR3: ASSATGTGARGQY
size: -; J: TRBJ2-7; D: -; V: TRBV9; CDR3: ASSVATNYEQY
size: -; J: TRBJ2-7; D: TRBD2; V: TRBV11-2; CDR3: ASSLIAGGPGEQY
size: -; J: TRBJ2-7; D: TRBD2; V: TRBV15; CDR3: ATSGTSGGVAY
size: -; J: TRBJ1-5; D: -; V: TRBV6-5; CDR3: ASRGRFNQPQH
size: -; J: TRBJ1-1; D: -; V: TRBV6-1; CDR3: ASSETRGISEAF
size: -; J: TRBJ1-4; D: -; V: TRBV6-5; CDR3: ASSPRNEKLF
size: -; J: TRBJ2-5; D: -; V: TRBV28; CDR3: ASNRAAQETQY
size: -; J: TRBJ2-5; D: -; V: TRBV9; CDR3: ASSVEPSPETQY
size: -; J: TRBJ2-1; D: -; V: TRBV25-1; CDR3: ASSETLAGWEDEQF
size: -; J: TRBJ2-3; D: TRBD2; V: TRBV28; CDR3: ASSRTLLAGGGDTQY
size: -; J: TRBJ2-7; D: TRBD1; V: TRBV9; CDR3: ASSPSGGLPYEQY
size: -; J: TRBJ2-3; D: -; V: TRBV5-4; CDR3: ASSFTGSGTDTQY
size: -; J: TRBJ1-5; D: -; V: TRBV28; CDR3: ASSLSQPRRPQH
size: -; J: TRBJ2-7; D: TRBD2; V: TRBV27; CDR3: ASSLRLAGGRLDEQY
size: -; J: TRBJ2-2; D: TRBD1; V: TRBV19; CDR3: ASVWNGDRATTGELF
size: -; J: TRBJ2-4; D: -; V: TRBV15; CDR3: ATSRDDSKNIQY
size: -; J: TRBJ2-2; D: TRBD2; V: TRBV7-2; CDR3: ASSSTSGGASPGELF
size: -; J: TRBJ1-2; D: -; V: TRBV28; CDR3: ASRLSTGIYT
size: -; J: TRBJ2-2; D: -; V: TRBV9; CDR3: ASSPSQGTGTGELF
size: few; J: TRBJ2-1; D: -; V: TRBV18; CDR3: ASSPSLGAQGEQF
size: -; J: TRBJ2-5; D: -; V: TRBV5-4; CDR3: ASSLLSGALMLETQY
size: -; J: TRBJ2-5; D: -; V: TRBV5-1; CDR3: ASSLGGGKTQY
size: -; J: TRBJ2-3; D: TRBD2; V: TRBV10-3; CDR3: ATGERGVDTQY